Here is one T cell receptor beta chain with its context. What it binds is not known. Sequencing relied on immunoSEQ assay v3.0, run at survey level. Sequencing used immunoSEQ multiplex PCR; TCRdb keeps in-frame clones, though not all of them. Of approximately 29,000 clones detected, 88% appear once; the ten largest clones hold 4.1%. This sample stems from a study of long-term antiretroviral therapy in people with HIV. Notes on the study in general: Clonal populations expanded prior to ART predominated within the repertoire at all time points.

The CDR3 runs 15 residues. CDR1 KGHSY and CDR2 FQNENV come from the germline V gene. Trimming shortened V by 4 bases and J by 5 bases, and 18 bases separated the two germline ends. This receptor was obtained from a woman aged 18-29 years with HIV. This chain links TRBV16 with TRBJ2-7; D possibly corresponds to TRBD1 (6 bases). Sequencing was performed on unsorted PBMCs, taken 0.5 years after starting antiretroviral therapy. CDR3 amino acids: CASSLRGPGGDEQYF. The CDR3 DNA follows: TGTGCCAGCAGCCTCCGTGGCCCTGGGGGCGACGAGCAGTACTTC. The full variable domain, in which reference TRBV16 and TRBJ2-7 provide the parts outside the CDR3, is GEEVAQTPKHLVRGEGQKAKLYCAPIKGHSYVFWYQQVLKNEFKFLISFQNENVFDETGMPKERFSAKCLPNSPCSLEIQATKLEDSAVYFCASSLRGPGGDEQYFGPGTRLTVT.